This T cell receptor (beta chain) was recorded in a study of T cells after posttransplantation cyclophosphamide. Trimming removed 4 bases from V and 5 bases from J; junction bases left unmatched: 3. The germline V gene has CDR1 SGHNT and CDR2 YENEEA. This CDR3 spans 14 amino acids. The data were produced by immunoSEQ multiplex PCR, yet TCRdb's version contains in-frame clones alone and is incomplete. The table records more than 20,000 clones, roughly 82% of them present only once. The sequenced material came from PBMCs. The V gene is TRBV11-3, the J gene TRBJ2-2; TRBD1 aligns across 8 bases. This TCR was sampled from a woman aged 55 to 70 with a blood cancer, CMV-positive, and with a related stem cell donor. CDR3 loop: CASSSGTGTGELFF. The CDR3 DNA reads as TGTGCCAGCAGCTCCGGGACAGGAACCGGGGAGCTGTTTTTT.